This T cell receptor (beta chain) was found in a study of shared clonotypes between healthy human individuals (dated by TCRdb to about 2020). Regarding the study in general: A couple of women and a few men aged 18 to 49 years were included in the cohort. For each donor, CD4 naive and CD4 memory were each run on three plates, CD8 naive on two plates, and CD8 memory on one plate. The study deeply sequenced blood TCR repertoires of roughly five healthy adults to estimate repertoire size and the extent of clonotype sharing between individuals. To increase sequencing depth and limit assay-specific biases, different laboratories used diverse techniques to prepare libraries and sequence TCR repertoires. Leukapheresis yielded between about 0.94 and 9.5 billion PBMCs per donor.

Using the deep immunoSEQ assay, multiplex PCR amplified TCR CDR3 regions from genomic DNA. For each cell subset, the extracted genomic DNA was distributed evenly across all wells of several immunoSEQ 96-well plates, and each plate served as one replicate. For sorted subsets, each replicate PCR was loaded with roughly 0.2 ug genomic DNA, equivalent to about 30,000 T cell genomes. The purified libraries were quantified using a Qubit 3.0 fluorometer, sized with a Bioanalyzer 2100, and then quantified again using the KAPA Library Quantification kit. Every immunoSEQ 96-well plate was sequenced on a dedicated single-read 150-cycle Illumina NextSeq 550 flow cell. The original methods were these. Because only junctional sequences without quality scores were contained in the immunoSEQ output, filtering matching that applied to full-length reads could not be performed. Sequences were annotated with PyIR, a Python wrapper for IgBLAST v1.9, using IMGT germline references to assign V/J genes and CDR3. Reads with weak V/J assignments (E-value above 1e-6), missing CDR3, stop codons, out-of-frame junctions, or ambiguous translated residues were removed. V3J clonotypes were defined as sequences sharing the same inferred V gene, J gene, and CDR3 amino acid sequence. To compute the percentage overlap between repertoires, the number of shared unique clonotypes was divided by the size of the smaller repertoire. Richness of each repertoire was evaluated using RTK rarefaction, the Chao1 estimator, and Recon v2.1 estimates of unobserved clonotypes. OLGA was used to compute generation probabilities for all TCRbeta clonotypes that the gDNA method yielded from a few donors. In its TCRdb copy, this immuneACCESS table keeps in-frame sequences only and misses some clones. Where compared with another copy, unresolved V genes explain less than half of these, and the others have no known cause. D and trimming come from the DNA, and the V and J calls and clone size come from that table. This sample lists hundreds of thousands of clones; around 95% were detected once. The ten largest make up approximately 0.11% of the sample.

CDR1 and CDR2 (MDHEN, SYDVKM) derive from the germline V gene. The trim is 3 bases for V and 7 bases for J, with a gap of 19 bases between the germline ends. From the cysteine through the phenylalanine, the CDR3 covers 16 amino acids. Only the CDR3 portion is preserved as DNA: 48 bases, with reading frame beginning at the first base. Overall results and qualifications from the work: Sampling was limited to blood, and TCR repertoires in tissue likely differ from TCR repertoires in blood. Across a few donors, approximately 5% of naive CD4, approximately 3.6% of naive CD8, roughly 2.3% of memory CD4, and about 0.44% of memory CD8 clonotypes were shared. Because the study included only a small number of donors, the genetic and exposure-history diversity represented was limited. Naive subsets generally had larger estimated clonotype richness than memory subsets. Clonotypes shared by all four sorted-subset donors showed higher generation probabilities than non-shared clonotypes. Rarefaction of sorted-subset datasets indicated incomplete sequencing despite the large sequencing depth. Pairwise subsampling indicated that sequencing depth was expected to affect the degree of clonotype sharing among donors.

Concerning this clone itself: The specificity of this receptor is unknown. Per-base qualities were not stored, and no clone one base away is much larger.

CD8 naive samples consisted of CD45RO-negative cells that were positively selected for CCR7, yielding a CD45RA+CCR7+ population without TemRA cells. Donors were healthy HIV-negative adults with no recently reported acute infections or vaccinations. Every donor was a Caucasian adult living in Nashville, Tennessee, USA. Blood was obtained by leukapheresis, after which PBMCs were separated by Ficoll-Histopaque density gradient centrifugation and cryopreserved in liquid nitrogen vapor phase. Analytical flow cytometry was used to check the purity and quantity of each magnetically sorted T cell population. Each sorted fraction had its genomic DNA isolated and then quantified by UV absorbance on a Nanodrop 2000c.

Here the chain combines TRBV28 and TRBJ2-1, with no D gene named confidently. Sequences were obtained from naive CD8+ T cells sorted from blood. What the cell subset or site label conveys for this sample: CD45RA+CCR7+. The sequence was collected from a woman in her twenties or thirties in good health. The CDR3 protein: CASSFTSRTNRNEQFF. At the DNA level, the sequence is TGTGCCAGCAGTTTCACGTCCAGAACCAACCGAAATGAGCAGTTCTTC.